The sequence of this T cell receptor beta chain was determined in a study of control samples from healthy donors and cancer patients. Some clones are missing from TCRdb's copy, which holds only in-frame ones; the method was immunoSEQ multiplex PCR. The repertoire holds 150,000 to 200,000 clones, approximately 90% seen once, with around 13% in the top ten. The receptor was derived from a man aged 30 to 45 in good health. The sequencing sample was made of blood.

CDR3: CASSLAQTDTQYF. The CDR3 DNA reads TGTGCCAGCAGCTTAGCGCAGACAGATACGCAGTATTTT. This sequence joins TRBV7-2 and TRBJ2-3; the D is unclear. The CDR3 contains 13 residues. Germline CDR1 reads SGHTA; CDR2 reads FQGNSA. Trimming removed 0 bases at V and 3 bases at J, with 4 bases between.